A single sample gave rise to the 10 T cell receptor beta chains below, sequenced in a study of T-cell memory formation after mild COVID-19. A single record per CDR3 protein comes from TCRdb applying MiXCR to the 5' RACE reads. The sample includes under 350,000 distinct CDR3 sequences, roughly 17% of them seen just once. Sequenced input: PBMCs or a T cell subset sorted from them (not recorded which). These receptors all come from a man aged 18 to 29 who had mild COVID-19 (a few samples of this study predate the infection). Cell type and time point are not known.

There are a few counts of this clonotype. This rearrangement joins TRBV19 to TRBJ2-3, with unresolved D. CDR3 length: 13 amino acids. V dropped 3 bases and J dropped 5 bases, with 9 bases sitting between them. Germline V gene lookup returns CDR1 LNHDA and CDR2 SQIVND (reference sequence). Here the CDR3 reads CASSIRHEDTQYF. The DNA for the CDR3 is TGTGCCAGTAGTATCAGGCATGAAGATACGCAGTATTTT.

The CDR3 DNA follows: TGTGCCAGCAGCTTAGACGGGAATGGAGAGACCCAGTACTTC. Translating it yields CASSLDGNGETQYF. The chain uses TRBV11-2 and TRBJ2-5; D might be TRBD2 (5 bases). CDR1 is SGHAT and CDR2 is FQNNGV in the germline V gene. The CDR3 totals 14 residues. V gave up 0 bases and J gave up 4 bases, with 9 bases separating them. The full variable domain, its missing parts supplied by reference TRBV11-2 and TRBJ2-5, is EAGVAQSPRYKIIEKRQSVAFWCNPISGHATLYWYQQILGQGPKLLIQFQNNGVVDDSQLPKDRFSAERLKGVDSTLKIQPAKLEDSAVYLCASSLDGNGETQYFGPGTRLLVL.

This clonotype showed up just a few times. The chain joins TRBV6-5 to TRBJ2-3; D unclear. Germline lookup yields CDR1 MNHEY and CDR2 SVGAGI. V was shortened by 5 bases and J by 1 base, with 7 bases between the two germline ends. The CDR3 length is 13 residues. CDR3 protein: CASSPARTDTQYF. In DNA form, the CDR3 reads TGTGCCAGCAGTCCCGCCCGCACAGATACGCAGTATTTT.

This chain links TRBV5-5 with TRBJ2-5; D is unresolved. The CDR3 contains 14 residues. Germline V gives CDR1 SGHKS, CDR2 YYEKEE (reference sequence). Trimming took 0 bases from V and 2 from J, leaving 8 bases between them. CDR3 region: CASSLAHDQETQYF. Here the CDR3 DNA reads TGTGCCAGCAGCTTGGCGCACGATCAAGAGACCCAGTACTTC.

This clonotype showed up just a few times. The chain joins TRBV7-2 to TRBJ2-7, with 8 bases aligning to TRBD2. Losses at the gene ends were 4 bases for V and 7 bases for J; bases not matched to a gene: 6. Germline assignment: CDR1 SGHTA and CDR2 FQGNSA. The CDR3 is 13 amino acids. The CDR3 here is CASSSGGGFEQYF. The CDR3 coding sequence is TGTGCCAGCAGCTCGGGCGGGGGGTTTGAGCAGTACTTC.

The rearrangement uses TRBV5-1 and TRBJ1-2; no definite D call. This CDR3 comprises 13 residues. V lost 4 bases, J lost 2 bases, and 9 bases lay in between. CDR1 and CDR2 from the germline V gene are SGHRS and YFSETQ. CDR3 residues: CASSAGRNYGYTF. The CDR3 DNA reads TGCGCCAGCAGCGCGGGCCGGAACTATGGCTACACCTTC.

The table lists this clonotype with a few counts. This sequence joins TRBV9 and TRBJ2-4; TRBD1 might be the D (5 bases). V lost 4 bases to trimming and J lost 6 bases, with 11 bases between them. This CDR3 contains 13 residues. Germline assignment: CDR1 SGDLS and CDR2 YYNGEE. This CDR3 is CASSSRVSNIQYF. The CDR3 DNA reads as TGTGCCAGCAGCAGCAGGGTTTCAAACATTCAGTACTTC.

This clonotype occurred a few times. In DNA form, the CDR3 reads TGTGCCAGCAGCGCCGGAGGGGGGGGATCATACGAGCAGTACTTC. Its protein is CASSAGGGGSYEQYF. The rearrangement links TRBV9 to TRBJ2-7; perhaps TRBD2 as D (7 bases). V shed 3 bases and J shed 4 bases, with 17 bases lying between them. This CDR3 region has 15 residues. CDR1 SGDLS and CDR2 YYNGEE come from the germline V gene. The whole variable domain, remainder taken from reference TRBV9 and TRBJ2-7, is DSGVTQTPKHLITATGQRVTLRCSPRSGDLSVYWYQQSLDQGLQFLIQYYNGEERAKGNILERFSAQQFPDLHSELNLSSLELGDSALYFCASSAGGGGSYEQYFGPGTRLTVT.

This clonotype was counted ten times or more. The chain carries TRBV20-1 and TRBJ2-1, with 11 bases identical to TRBD2. V trimming: 5 bases; J trimming: 5 bases; junction bases outside the gene matches: 11. This CDR3 is built from 16 residues. From germline, CDR1 is DFQATT and CDR2 SNEGSKA (reference sequence). The CDR3 here is CSAGRTSGLSHNEQFF. DNA of the CDR3: TGCAGTGCTGGAAGGACTAGCGGGCTGTCCCACAATGAGCAGTTCTTC.

This clonotype occurred a few times. This rearrangement joins TRBV7-9 to TRBJ1-1; 9 bases fit TRBD1. Trimming cost V 8 bases and J 3 bases; bases outside gene matches: 7. Looked up from germline, CDR1 is SEHNR and CDR2 is FQNEAQ (reference sequence). The CDR3 sequence is 14 residues long. The CDR3 sequence: CASRPGQGDTEAFF. CDR3 DNA: TGTGCCAGCCGACCGGGACAGGGAGACACTGAAGCTTTCTTT. The complete variable domain, with remaining parts taken from reference TRBV7-9 and TRBJ1-1, reads DTGVSQNPRHKITKRGQNVTFRCDPISEHNRLYWYRQTLGQGPEFLTYFQNEAQLEKSRLLSDRFSAERPKGSFSTLEIQRTEQGDSAMYLCASRPGQGDTEAFFGQGTRLTVV.